Included here is one TCR beta chain sequence, with context. As yet, its antigen is unknown. The germline V gene encodes CDR1 SEHNR and CDR2 FQNEAQ (reference sequence). The CDR3 runs 14 residues. Unmatched junction bases numbered 10, after V lost 4 bases and J lost 7 bases. These data originate in a study of shared clonotypes between healthy human individuals. Terminally differentiated effector memory CD45RA+ cells were excluded by CCR7 positive selection of CD45RO-negative cells. Genomic DNA of each subset was evenly split across several immunoSEQ plates. Profiling relied on immunoSEQ multiplex PCR, and the TCRdb table lists in-frame clones only, not all of them. The table lists 450,000 to 700,000 clones, over 95% of them singletons, with about 0.11% in the top ten. General study points: Relative to memory subsets, naive subsets generally showed larger estimated richness.

This chain uses TRBV7-9 with TRBJ2-7; 7 bases line up with TRBD1. Sequencing was performed on naive CD8+ T cells sorted from blood. This TCR derives from a woman in her twenties or thirties in good health. The CDR3 DNA sequence: TGTGCCAGCAGCTCAGACAGGGTCGGACGAGAGCAGTACTTC. It codes for CASSSDRVGREQYF.